A single sample gave rise to the 10 T cell receptor beta chains below, sequenced in a study of CD8+CD57+ T cells in acquired aplastic anemia. TCR beta VDJ combinations and CDR3 sequences were profiled from genomic DNA. TCRdb recomputed calls from the reads with MiXCR, one row per CDR3 protein. The sample records approximately 380,000 distinct CDR3 sequences, roughly 68% being singletons. Sequenced material: sorted CD4+, CD8+, or CD8+CD57+ T cells (not recorded which) from PBMCs. The receptors originated from a human donor in good health, serving as a control.

The chain has TRBV11-2 and TRBJ2-5; D is unresolved. The CDR3 runs 15 residues. Germline values: CDR1 SGHAT, CDR2 FQNNGV. With 0 bases removed from V and 0 bases from J, the gap between germline ends came to 8 bases. This chain's CDR3 is CASSLDLGHQETQYF. In nucleotides, the CDR3 is TGTGCCAGCAGCTTAGATCTAGGGCACCAAGAGACCCAGTACTTC.

This clonotype was seen a few times. The gene calls are TRBV19 and TRBJ2-7; tentatively, D is TRBD1 (6 bases). Germline CDR1 and CDR2: LNHDA and SQIVND (reference sequence). The V end was cut by 4 bases, the J end by 5 bases, with 9 bases between. This CDR3 region has 12 residues. CDR3 nucleotides: TGTGCCAGTAGTACCAGACAGGACGAGCAGTACTTC. Encoded protein: CASSTRQDEQYF. The full variable domain, in which reference TRBV19 and TRBJ2-7 provide the parts outside the CDR3, is DGGITQSPKYLFRKEGQNVTLSCEQNLNHDAMYWYRQDPGQGLRLIYYSQIVNDFQKGDIAEGYSVSREKKESFPLTVTSAQKNPTAFYLCASSTRQDEQYFGPGTRLTVT.

A word on this clonotype: The conserved phenylalanine or tryptophan normally closing the CDR3 is absent here, so this likely arose from a read error. The limits of the CDR3 on the DNA are not certain, so only TCRdb's listed CDR3 is given. V usage is TRBV2 and J usage is TRBJ1-1; TRBD1 is the table's D call, not checked against the DNA. CDR1 is SNHLY and CDR2 is FYNNEI in the germline V gene. The CDR3 extends over 13 residues, inclusive of both ends. This CDR3 is CAGQDQMNTEALL.

This clonotype was observed a single time. Germline is not matched at one junction end, which may reflect a read error. The genes are TRBV2 and TRBJ1-5; no firm D call. This CDR3 spans 13 amino acids. Germline CDR1 SNHLY, CDR2 FYNNEI. This CDR3 reads CASSLATSQPPHF. CDR3 nucleotide sequence: TGTGCCAGCAGCTTAGCGACGAGTCAGCCCCCGCATTTT. The entire variable domain, with the rest obtained from reference TRBV2 and TRBJ1-5, is as follows: EPEVTQTPSHQVTQMGQEVILRCVPISNHLYFYWYRQILGQKVEFLVSFYNNEISEKSEIFDDQFSVERPDGSNFTLKIRSTKLEDSAMYFCASSLATSQPPHFGDGTRLSIL.

The chain combines TRBV20-1 with TRBJ2-7; D is unclear. CDR3 size: 12 residues. Germline V gene sequence: CDR1 DFQATT, CDR2 SNEGSKA (reference sequence). V was cut by 0 bases and J by 6 bases, with 9 bases left in between. This CDR3 is CSARDKVGEQYF. The CDR3 coding sequence is TGCAGTGCTAGAGATAAAGTCGGCGAGCAGTACTTC.

This chain connects TRBV7-3 to TRBJ1-2, with 7 bases lining up with TRBD1. J lost 2 bases, V lost 3 bases, and 12 bases had no gene match. This CDR3 comprises 17 residues. The germline CDR1 and CDR2 sequences are SGHTA and FQGTGA. The CDR3: CASSFGATRGQNYGYTF. The CDR3, as DNA: TGTGCCAGCAGCTTCGGGGCCACGAGGGGACAGAACTATGGCTACACCTTC.

The sample holds a few counts of this clonotype. The V and J genes are TRBV7-6 and TRBJ1-1; TRBD1 is a possible D gene (6 bases). V lost 1 base and J 4 bases, leaving 10 bases between the germline ends. Germline loops: CDR1 SGHVS, CDR2 FNYEAQ. The CDR3 spans 14 residues. In DNA form, the CDR3 reads TGTGCCAGCAGCTTAGACTTAGGGGGCACTGAAGCTTTCTTT. Translating it yields CASSLDLGGTEAFF.

As to this clonotype: Since a much larger clone is just one base distant, this may be a read error. The J gene is TRBJ2-1, the V gene TRBV20-1; 8 bases match TRBD2. Losses at the gene ends were 1 base for V and 7 bases for J; bases not matched to a gene: 9. The CDR3 has 15 amino acids. Germline V gives CDR1 DFQATT, CDR2 SNEGSKA (reference sequence). CDR3 sequence: CSARVRGGRGNEQFF. In nucleotides, the CDR3 is TGCAGTGCTAGAGTCCGGGGGGGCCGAGGGAATGAGCAGTTCTTC.

This sequence joins TRBV20-1 and TRBJ2-7; tentative D call: TRBD1 (6 bases). V was cut by 6 bases and J by 7 bases, with 25 bases left in between. This CDR3 comprises 15 residues. The germline gives CDR1 DFQATT, CDR2 SNEGSKA (reference sequence). The CDR3 bases are TGCAGTGCCAGATCACAGGGCACCTACGATGAAGAGCAGTACTTC. Protein product: CSARSQGTYDEEQYF.

This sequence joins TRBV7-3 and TRBJ2-7; TRBD1 or TRBD2 may be the D gene (5 bases each). V lost 2 bases to trimming and J lost 5 bases, with 16 bases between them. CDR3 length: 15 residues. The germline V gene encodes CDR1 SGHTA and CDR2 FQGTGA. CDR3 sequence reads: CASSLAQPGGNEQYF. The CDR3 coding sequence is TGTGCCAGCAGCTTAGCGCAGCCTGGGGGTAACGAGCAGTACTTC. Based on the CDR3 plus reference TRBV7-3 and TRBJ2-7, the full variable domain is GAGVSQTPSNKVTEKGKYVELRCDPISGHTALYWYRQSLGQGPEFLIYFQGTGAADDSGLPNDRFFAVRPEGSVSTLKIQRTERGDSAVYLCASSLAQPGGNEQYFGPGTRLTVT.